This T cell receptor beta chain was obtained from a study of shared clonotypes between healthy human individuals. Study conclusions and caveats: The sharing of 5% to 5.5% of naive CD4 clonotypes was seen across a handful of donors. Sequencing depth was predicted to influence how clonotypes are shared among donors.

On this clone: Its specificity is unknown.

Here immunoSEQ multiplex PCR was the method, and the copy in TCRdb shows in-frame clones only, minus some. Here the sample spans 1.5 million to 2.5 million clones, about 94% being singletons. V lost 1 base, J lost 7 bases, and 16 bases lay in between. CDR3 size: 14 residues. Per the germline V gene, CDR1 is SQVTM and CDR2 is ANQGSEA. It was CD45RO-negative cells, positively selected for CCR7, that made up naive CD8 cells, with terminally differentiated effector memory CD45RA+ cells excluded. The sequence came from a man aged 18 to 30 in good health. The specimen sequenced was naive CD8+ T cells sorted from blood. The chain joins TRBV29-1 to TRBJ1-2, with unresolved D. In nucleotides, the CDR3 is TGCAGCGTTGAAGTTTCGGGCCCGGTAGCTGGCTACACCTTC. Amino acid sequence: CSVEVSGPVAGYTF.